This T cell receptor (beta chain) was observed in a study of cytomegalovirus exposure and HLA in healthy donors. Findings of the study overall: Common viral pathogens seemed to be connected with several of the most significant clusters, according to a later analysis. Researchers catalogued approximately 160 TCR beta chains as cytomegalovirus-associated.

Of note for this clone: What it recognizes is unknown.

PCR involved 60 Vbeta and 13 Jbeta primers. Assay used: immunoSEQ multiplex PCR; TCRdb lists only in-frame clones, some missing. This sample has 90,000 to 120,000 clones; around 73% occur once, and the top ten carry about 8%. The CDR3 totals 14 residues. CDR1 is MNHEY and CDR2 is SMNVEV in the germline V gene (reference sequence). V was clipped by 5 bases and J by 3 bases; unmatched bases: 6. Healthy bone marrow donors made up the donors. The receptor was isolated from a man in his thirties or forties in good health and CMV-seronegative. Material: PBMCs. The rearrangement uses TRBV27 and TRBJ1-2; 7 nucleotides match TRBD1. The CDR3 region is CASSLRTGHYGYTF. DNA of the CDR3: TGTGCCAGCAGTCTTCGGACAGGACACTATGGCTACACCTTC.